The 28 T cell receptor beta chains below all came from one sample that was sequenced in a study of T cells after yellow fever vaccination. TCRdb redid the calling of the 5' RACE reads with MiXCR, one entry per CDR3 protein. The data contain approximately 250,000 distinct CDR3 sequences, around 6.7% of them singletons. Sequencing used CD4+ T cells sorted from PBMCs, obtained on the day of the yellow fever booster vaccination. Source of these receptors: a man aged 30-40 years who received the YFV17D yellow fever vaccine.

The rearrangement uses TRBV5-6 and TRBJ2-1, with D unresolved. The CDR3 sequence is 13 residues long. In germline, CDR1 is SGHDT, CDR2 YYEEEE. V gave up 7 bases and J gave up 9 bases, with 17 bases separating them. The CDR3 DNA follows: TGTGCCAGCGCCCGCGAGGTCGGAAGTGAGCAGTTCTTC. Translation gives CASAREVGSEQFF.

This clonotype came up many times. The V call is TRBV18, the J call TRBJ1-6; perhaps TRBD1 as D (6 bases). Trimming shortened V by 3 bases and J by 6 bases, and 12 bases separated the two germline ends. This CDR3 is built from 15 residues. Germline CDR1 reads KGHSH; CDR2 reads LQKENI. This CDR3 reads CASSPRRGSNSPLHF. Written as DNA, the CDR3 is TGTGCCAGCTCACCTCGGAGGGGGTCTAATTCACCCCTCCACTTT.

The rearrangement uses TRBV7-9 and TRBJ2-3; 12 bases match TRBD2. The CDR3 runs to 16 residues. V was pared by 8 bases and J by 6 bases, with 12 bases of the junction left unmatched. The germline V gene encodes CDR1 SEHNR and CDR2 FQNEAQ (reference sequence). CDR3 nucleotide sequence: TGTGCCAGCTCGCCCCGACTAGCGGGAGACGGTGATACGCAGTATTTT. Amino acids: CASSPRLAGDGDTQYF.

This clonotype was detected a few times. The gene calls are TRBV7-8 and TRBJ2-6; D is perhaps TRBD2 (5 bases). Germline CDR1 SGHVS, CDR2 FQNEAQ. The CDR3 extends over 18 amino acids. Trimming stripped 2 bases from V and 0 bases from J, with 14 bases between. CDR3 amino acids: CASSLQQPRASGANVLTF. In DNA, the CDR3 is TGTGCCAGCAGCTTACAGCAGCCGAGGGCCTCTGGGGCCAACGTCCTGACTTTC.

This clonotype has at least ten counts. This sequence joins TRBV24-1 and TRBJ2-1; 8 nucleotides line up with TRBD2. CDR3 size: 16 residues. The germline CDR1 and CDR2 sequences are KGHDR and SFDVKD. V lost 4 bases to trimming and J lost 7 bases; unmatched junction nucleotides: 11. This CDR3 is CATSDPGSAGENEQFF. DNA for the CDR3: TGTGCCACCAGTGACCCAGGGTCAGCGGGAGAGAATGAGCAGTTCTTC.

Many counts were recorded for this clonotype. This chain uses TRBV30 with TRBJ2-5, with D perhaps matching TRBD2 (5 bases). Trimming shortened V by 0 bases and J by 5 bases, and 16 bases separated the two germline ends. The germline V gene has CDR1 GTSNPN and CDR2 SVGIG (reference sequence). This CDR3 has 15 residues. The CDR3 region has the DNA TGTGCCTGGAGTGTTGGCGGGCTGGACGCGGAGACCCAGTACTTC. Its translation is CAWSVGGLDAETQYF. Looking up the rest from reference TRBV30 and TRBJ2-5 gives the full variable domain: SQTIHQWPATLVQPVGSPLSLECTVEGTSNPNLYWYRQAAGRGLQLLFYSVGIGQISSEVPQNLSASRPQDRQFILSSKKLLLSDSGFYLCAWSVGGLDAETQYFGPGTRLLVL.

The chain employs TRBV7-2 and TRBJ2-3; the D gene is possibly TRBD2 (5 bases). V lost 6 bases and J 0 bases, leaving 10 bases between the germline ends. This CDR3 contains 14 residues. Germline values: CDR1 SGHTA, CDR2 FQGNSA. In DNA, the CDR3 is TGTGCCAGCAGGAGGGCCCTCAGCACAGATACGCAGTATTTT. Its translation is CASRRALSTDTQYF.

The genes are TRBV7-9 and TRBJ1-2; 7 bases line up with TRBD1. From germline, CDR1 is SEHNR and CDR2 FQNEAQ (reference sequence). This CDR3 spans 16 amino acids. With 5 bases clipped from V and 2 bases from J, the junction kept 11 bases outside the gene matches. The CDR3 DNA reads TGTGCCAGCAGCCCCAAAAAGTGGGACAGAAACTATGGCTACACCTTC. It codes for CASSPKKWDRNYGYTF.

CDR3 residues: CASSLENYEQYF. Here the CDR3 DNA reads TGTGCCAGCAGCCTTGAAAACTACGAGCAGTACTTC. The chain is built from TRBV5-6 and TRBJ2-7; D not resolved. CDR1 is SGHDT and CDR2 is YYEEEE in the germline V gene. This CDR3 has 12 residues. Trimming removed 4 bases from V and 3 bases from J, with 8 bases in between.

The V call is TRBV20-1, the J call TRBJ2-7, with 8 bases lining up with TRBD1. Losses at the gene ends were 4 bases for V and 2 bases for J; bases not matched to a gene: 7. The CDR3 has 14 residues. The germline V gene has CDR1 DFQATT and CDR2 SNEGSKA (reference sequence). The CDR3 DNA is TGCAGTGCTACCGACAGGGGCCTAGCCTACGAGCAGTACTTC. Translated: CSATDRGLAYEQYF.

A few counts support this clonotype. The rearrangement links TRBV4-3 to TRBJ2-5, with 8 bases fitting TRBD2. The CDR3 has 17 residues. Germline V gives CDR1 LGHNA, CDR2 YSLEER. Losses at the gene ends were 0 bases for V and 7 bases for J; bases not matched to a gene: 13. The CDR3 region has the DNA TGCGCCAGCAGCCAAGATCCTATCTGGCGGGGGGATTGGACCCAGTACTTC. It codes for CASSQDPIWRGDWTQYF.

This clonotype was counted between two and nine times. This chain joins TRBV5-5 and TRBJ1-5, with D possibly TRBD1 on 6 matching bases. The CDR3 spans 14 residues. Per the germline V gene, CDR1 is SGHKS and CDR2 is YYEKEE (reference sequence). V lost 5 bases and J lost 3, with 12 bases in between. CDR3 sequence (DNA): TGTGCCAGCAGACCGGGACATAACAATCAGCCCCAGCATTTT. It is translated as CASRPGHNNQPQHF. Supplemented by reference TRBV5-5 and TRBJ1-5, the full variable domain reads DAGVTQSPTHLIKTRGQQVTLRCSPISGHKSVSWYQQVLGQGPQFIFQYYEKEERGRGNFPDRFSARQFPNYSSELNVNALLLGDSALYLCASRPGHNNQPQHFGDGTRLSIL.

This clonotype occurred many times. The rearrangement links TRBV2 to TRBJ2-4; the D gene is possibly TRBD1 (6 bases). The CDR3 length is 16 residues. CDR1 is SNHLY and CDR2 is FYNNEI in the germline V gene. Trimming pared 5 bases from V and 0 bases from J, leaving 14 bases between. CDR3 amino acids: CASSLPGHLAKNIQYF. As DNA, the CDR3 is TGTGCCAGCAGTCTCCCGGGACATTTAGCCAAAAACATTCAGTACTTC.

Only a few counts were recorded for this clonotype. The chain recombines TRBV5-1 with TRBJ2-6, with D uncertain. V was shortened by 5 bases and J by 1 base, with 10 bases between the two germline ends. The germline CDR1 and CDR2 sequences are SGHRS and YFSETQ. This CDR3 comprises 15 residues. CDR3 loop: CASRNSLSGANVLTF. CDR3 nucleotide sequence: TGCGCCAGCAGGAATAGCTTATCTGGGGCCAACGTCCTGACTTTC.

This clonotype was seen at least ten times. CDR3 sequence: CASKPIADSYEQYF. The CDR3 coding sequence is TGTGCCAGCAAGCCCATTGCTGACTCCTACGAGCAGTACTTC. The genes are TRBV6-1 and TRBJ2-7, with D unresolved. This CDR3 is 14 amino acids long. Germline values: CDR1 MNHNS, CDR2 SASEGT. V was pared by 7 bases and J by 0 bases, with 13 bases between.

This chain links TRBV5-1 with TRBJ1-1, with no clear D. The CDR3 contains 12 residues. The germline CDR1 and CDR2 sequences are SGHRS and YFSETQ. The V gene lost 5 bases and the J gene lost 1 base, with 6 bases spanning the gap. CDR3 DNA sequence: TGCGCCAGCAGTCGGGGGAACACTGAAGCTTTCTTT. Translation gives CASSRGNTEAFF.

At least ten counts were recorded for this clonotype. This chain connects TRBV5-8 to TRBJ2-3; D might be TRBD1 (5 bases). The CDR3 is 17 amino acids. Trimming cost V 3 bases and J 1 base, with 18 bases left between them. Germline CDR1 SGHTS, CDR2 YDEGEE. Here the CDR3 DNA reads TGTGCCAGCAGCTCCGGAGAGACAGCTTTAGGCACAGATACGCAGTATTTT. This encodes CASSSGETALGTDTQYF.

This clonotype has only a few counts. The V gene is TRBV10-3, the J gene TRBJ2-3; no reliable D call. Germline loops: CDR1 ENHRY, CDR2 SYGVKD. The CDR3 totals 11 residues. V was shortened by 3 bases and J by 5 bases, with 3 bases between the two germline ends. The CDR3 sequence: CAISERDTQYF. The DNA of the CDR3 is TGTGCCATCAGTGAACGAGATACGCAGTATTTT.

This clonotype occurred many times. This CDR3 is CSAGPGGAKKVGAFF. The CDR3 DNA reads as TGCAGTGCTGGCCCCGGGGGCGCAAAGAAAGTTGGAGCTTTCTTT. The genes are TRBV20-1 and TRBJ1-1, with TRBD1 as a possible D gene (6 bases). The germline V and J ends were trimmed by 5 bases and 10 bases, with 26 bases remaining between them. The germline V gene has CDR1 DFQATT and CDR2 SNEGSKA (reference sequence). This CDR3 is built from 15 residues.

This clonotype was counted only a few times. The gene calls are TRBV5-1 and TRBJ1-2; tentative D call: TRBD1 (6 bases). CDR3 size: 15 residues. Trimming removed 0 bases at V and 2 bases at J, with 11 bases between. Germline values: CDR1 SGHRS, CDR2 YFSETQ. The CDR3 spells CASSLDGQFNYGYTF. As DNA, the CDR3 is TGCGCCAGCAGCTTGGACGGACAGTTCAACTATGGCTACACCTTC.

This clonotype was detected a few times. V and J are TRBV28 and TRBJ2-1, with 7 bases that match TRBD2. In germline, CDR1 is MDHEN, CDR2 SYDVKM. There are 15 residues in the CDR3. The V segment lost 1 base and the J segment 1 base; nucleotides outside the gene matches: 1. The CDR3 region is CASSLSGRSYNEQFF. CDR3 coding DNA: TGTGCCAGCAGTTTATCCGGGAGGTCCTACAATGAGCAGTTCTTC.

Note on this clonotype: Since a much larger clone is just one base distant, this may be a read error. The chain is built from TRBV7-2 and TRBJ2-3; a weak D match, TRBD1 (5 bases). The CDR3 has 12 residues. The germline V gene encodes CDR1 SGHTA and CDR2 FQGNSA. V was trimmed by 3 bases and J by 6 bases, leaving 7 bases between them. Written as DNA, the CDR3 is TGTGCCAGCAGCTTCCAGGGCGATACGCAGTATTTT. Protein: CASSFQGDTQYF. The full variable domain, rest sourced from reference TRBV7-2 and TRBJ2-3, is GAGVSQSPSNKVTEKGKDVELRCDPISGHTALYWYRQSLGQGLEFLIYFQGNSAPDKSGLPSDRFSAERTGGSVSTLTIQRTQQEDSAVYLCASSFQGDTQYFGPGTRLTVL.

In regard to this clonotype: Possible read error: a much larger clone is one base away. CDR3 residues: CASRERAGGADTQYF. CDR3 in DNA: TGTGCCAGCAGAGAAAGAGCGGGGGGCGCAGATACGCAGTATTTT. This rearrangement joins TRBV6-1 to TRBJ2-3; 9 bases fit TRBD2. CDR3 size: 15 residues. With V trimmed by 6 bases and J by 4 bases, 8 bases remained unmatched. In germline, CDR1 is MNHNS, CDR2 SASEGT.

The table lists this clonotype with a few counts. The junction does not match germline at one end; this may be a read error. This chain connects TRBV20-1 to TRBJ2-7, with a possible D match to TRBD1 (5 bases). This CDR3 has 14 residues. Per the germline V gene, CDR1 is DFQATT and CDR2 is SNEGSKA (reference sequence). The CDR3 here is CSARDERGVRVISF. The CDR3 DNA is TGCAGTGCTAGAGATGAAAGGGGCGTTCGCGTGATTTCCTTC.

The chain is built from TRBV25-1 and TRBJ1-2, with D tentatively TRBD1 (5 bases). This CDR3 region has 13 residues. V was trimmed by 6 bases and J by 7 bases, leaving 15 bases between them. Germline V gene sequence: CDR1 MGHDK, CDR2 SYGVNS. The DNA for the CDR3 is TGTGCCAGCAGCCCCCCTGGGGGTTCTGGCTACACCTTC. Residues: CASSPPGGSGYTF.

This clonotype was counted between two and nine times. The chain's CDR3 is CATSSYRDFNEKLFF. CDR3 nucleotide sequence: TGTGCCACCAGCAGTTACCGGGACTTTAATGAAAAACTGTTTTTT. V gene TRBV15 combines with J gene TRBJ1-4; TRBD1 is a possible D gene (5 bases). This CDR3 is 15 amino acids long. The V gene lost 3 bases and the J gene lost 4 bases, with 12 bases spanning the gap. Looked up from germline, CDR1 is LNHNV and CDR2 is YYDKDF (reference sequence). The full variable domain, with the rest looked up from reference TRBV15 and TRBJ1-4, is DAMVIQNPRYQVTQFGKPVTLSCSQTLNHNVMYWYQQKSSQAPKLLFHYYDKDFNNEADTPDNFQSRRPNTSFCFLDIRSPGLGDTAMYLCATSSYRDFNEKLFFGSGTQLSVL.

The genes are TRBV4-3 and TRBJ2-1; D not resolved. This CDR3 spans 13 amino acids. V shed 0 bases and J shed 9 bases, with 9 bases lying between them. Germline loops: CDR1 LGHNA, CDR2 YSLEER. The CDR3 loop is CASSQDWAPEQFF. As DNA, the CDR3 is TGCGCCAGCAGCCAAGACTGGGCCCCTGAGCAGTTCTTC.

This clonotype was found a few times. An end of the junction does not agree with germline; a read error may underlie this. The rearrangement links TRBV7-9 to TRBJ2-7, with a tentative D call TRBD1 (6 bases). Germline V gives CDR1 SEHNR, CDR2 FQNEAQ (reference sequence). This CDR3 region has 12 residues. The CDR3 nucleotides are TGTGCCAGCAGCTTAGAGGGGACACCTAAGGACTTC. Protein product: CASSLEGTPKDF.